Listed below are T cell receptor beta chains from one sample, sequenced in a study of cytomegalovirus exposure and HLA in healthy donors. Libraries were prepared by immunoSEQ multiplex PCR; TCRdb keeps only in-frame clonotypes and omits some of them. Of about 160,000 clones listed, roughly 84% are singletons. The sequencing input was PBMCs. The source of these receptors is a woman aged 18-29 years in good health and CMV-seronegative. Each CDR3 is given with its conserved first and last residue. D genes are given only for firm matches. Clone size is shown for a subset of rows, as once, few, many or a class of expanded clone.

v_call: TRBV11-3
d_call: -
j_call: TRBJ2-3
clone_size: -
cdr3_aa: CASKPPGGSDTQYF
cdr3_nt: TGTGCCAGCAAACCCCCCGGGGGATCAGATACGCAGTATTTT

v_call: TRBV18
d_call: -
j_call: TRBJ1-5
clone_size: -
cdr3_aa: CASSRTATSYTGNQPQHF
cdr3_nt: TGTGCCAGCTCACGCACAGCAACCAGTTATACTGGCAATCAGCCCCAGCATTTT

v_call: TRBV11-2
d_call: TRBD1
j_call: TRBJ1-6
clone_size: -
cdr3_aa: CASSLLKGGRRSPLHF
cdr3_nt: TGTGCCAGCAGCTTACTAAAAGGGGGCCGGCGGTCACCCCTCCACTTT

v_call: TRBV12-1
d_call: -
j_call: TRBJ2-3
clone_size: once
cdr3_aa: CASSFTSGGLDTQYF
cdr3_nt: TGTGCCAGCAGCTTTACTAGCGGGGGGCTGGATACACAGTATTTT

v_call: TRBV5-1
d_call: TRBD1
j_call: TRBJ1-4
clone_size: -
cdr3_aa: CASRGQGGEKLFF
cdr3_nt: TGCGCCAGCCGGGGACAGGGCGGTGAAAAACTGTTTTTT

v_call: TRBV30
d_call: -
j_call: TRBJ1-6
clone_size: -
cdr3_aa: CAWRAGRHNSPLHF
cdr3_nt: TGTGCCTGGAGGGCGGGACGGCATAATTCACCCCTCCACTTT

v_call: TRBV28
d_call: TRBD1
j_call: TRBJ2-6
clone_size: -
cdr3_aa: CASSYRGSGANVLTF
cdr3_nt: TGTGCCAGCAGTTACAGGGGCTCTGGGGCCAACGTCCTGACTTTC

v_call: TRBV30
d_call: -
j_call: TRBJ1-3
clone_size: -
cdr3_aa: CAWSPVGGALGNTIYF
cdr3_nt: TGTGCCTGGAGCCCAGTCGGGGGGGCGCTCGGAAACACCATATATTTT

v_call: TRBV9
d_call: -
j_call: TRBJ2-5
clone_size: -
cdr3_aa: CASSAQGRETQYF
cdr3_nt: TGTGCCAGCAGCGCTCAGGGCAGGGAGACCCAGTACTTC

v_call: TRBV7-2
d_call: TRBD2
j_call: TRBJ2-1
clone_size: -
cdr3_aa: CASSYVAGGFYNEQFF
cdr3_nt: TGTGCCAGCAGCTACGTAGCGGGGGGCTTCTACAATGAGCAGTTCTTC

v_call: TRBV5-6
d_call: -
j_call: TRBJ1-2
clone_size: -
cdr3_aa: CASRHSSSNYGYTF
cdr3_nt: TGTGCCAGCAGACACAGCTCCTCTAACTATGGCTACACCTTC

v_call: TRBV6-5
d_call: TRBD1
j_call: TRBJ1-1
clone_size: -
cdr3_aa: CASSNPQGAGTEAFF
cdr3_nt: TGTGCCAGCAGCAACCCTCAGGGGGCGGGTACTGAAGCTTTCTTT

v_call: TRBV11-2
d_call: -
j_call: TRBJ2-5
clone_size: -
cdr3_aa: CASSLGRAPLRETQYF
cdr3_nt: TGTGCCAGCAGCTTAGGCAGGGCTCCTTTAAGGGAGACCCAGTACTTC

v_call: TRBV28
d_call: TRBD1
j_call: TRBJ2-1
clone_size: -
cdr3_aa: CASRTHGQVNEQFF
cdr3_nt: TGTGCCAGCAGAACTCACGGACAGGTCAATGAGCAGTTCTTC

v_call: TRBV29-1
d_call: TRBD1
j_call: TRBJ2-7
clone_size: -
cdr3_aa: CSVVRDRGHNEQYF
cdr3_nt: TGCAGCGTGGTAAGGGACAGGGGGCACAACGAGCAGTACTTC

v_call: TRBV7-9
d_call: -
j_call: TRBJ2-5
clone_size: -
cdr3_aa: CASSAGTDYPYF
cdr3_nt: TGTGCCAGCAGCGCGGGCACGGACTATCCGTACTTC

v_call: TRBV30
d_call: -
j_call: TRBJ2-1
clone_size: -
cdr3_aa: CAWVRGGDEQFF
cdr3_nt: TGTGCCTGGGTTCGAGGGGGGGATGAGCAGTTCTTC

v_call: TRBV5-6
d_call: -
j_call: TRBJ2-3
clone_size: -
cdr3_aa: CASSLINQRMVTDTQYF
cdr3_nt: TGTGCCAGCAGCCTCATCAATCAGCGAATGGTAACAGATACGCAGTATTTT

v_call: TRBV2
d_call: -
j_call: TRBJ1-5
clone_size: -
cdr3_aa: CASRVDRNQPQHF
cdr3_nt: TGTGCCAGCAGGGTTGACAGGAATCAGCCCCAGCATTTT

v_call: TRBV5-1
d_call: TRBD2
j_call: TRBJ2-1
clone_size: -
cdr3_aa: CASSFWTSGGEYNEQFF
cdr3_nt: TGCGCCAGCAGCTTCTGGACTAGCGGGGGGGAATACAATGAGCAGTTCTTC

v_call: TRBV6-5
d_call: TRBD1
j_call: TRBJ1-4
clone_size: -
cdr3_aa: CASSYGQGDEKLFF
cdr3_nt: TGTGCCAGCAGTTATGGACAGGGGGACGAAAAACTGTTTTTT

v_call: TRBV28
d_call: -
j_call: TRBJ2-5
clone_size: -
cdr3_aa: CASSPLQGFQETQYF
cdr3_nt: TGTGCCAGCAGTCCCTTACAGGGTTTCCAAGAGACCCAGTACTTC

v_call: TRBV6-5
d_call: TRBD1
j_call: TRBJ1-2
clone_size: -
cdr3_aa: CASSFNRDRYYGYTF
cdr3_nt: TGTGCCAGCAGTTTCAACCGGGACAGATACTATGGCTACACCTTC

v_call: TRBV7-9
d_call: -
j_call: TRBJ1-1
clone_size: few
cdr3_aa: CASSLGAGGRWLEAFF
cdr3_nt: TGTGCCAGCAGCTTAGGGGCCGGGGGGCGATGGCTTGAAGCTTTCTTT

v_call: TRBV2
d_call: TRBD2
j_call: TRBJ2-1
clone_size: -
cdr3_aa: CASGGLADGNEQFF
cdr3_nt: TGTGCCAGCGGAGGACTAGCGGATGGCAATGAGCAGTTCTTC

v_call: TRBV5-4
d_call: TRBD1
j_call: TRBJ2-7
clone_size: -
cdr3_aa: CASRRDRGSEQYF
cdr3_nt: TGTGCCAGCAGACGGGACAGGGGTAGCGAGCAGTACTTC

v_call: TRBV6-5
d_call: TRBD1
j_call: TRBJ1-2
clone_size: -
cdr3_aa: CASTRDRGDYGYTF
cdr3_nt: TGTGCCAGCACACGGGACAGGGGCGATTATGGCTACACCTTC

v_call: TRBV9
d_call: -
j_call: TRBJ1-2
clone_size: once
cdr3_aa: CASSLGSYGYTF
cdr3_nt: TGTGCCAGCAGCCTTGGGAGCTATGGCTACACCTTC

v_call: TRBV29-1
d_call: TRBD1
j_call: TRBJ1-5
clone_size: -
cdr3_aa: CSVAGTGDQPQHF
cdr3_nt: TGCAGCGTGGCCGGGACAGGGGATCAGCCCCAGCATTTT

v_call: TRBV7-9
d_call: -
j_call: TRBJ1-2
clone_size: -
cdr3_aa: CASSRYVRQDYGYTF
cdr3_nt: TGTGCCAGCAGCCGCTATGTGAGACAGGACTATGGCTACACCTTC

v_call: TRBV5-8
d_call: -
j_call: TRBJ1-2
clone_size: -
cdr3_aa: CASLLTPGGYTF
cdr3_nt: TGTGCCAGCCTCCTTACACCGGGGGGCTACACCTTC